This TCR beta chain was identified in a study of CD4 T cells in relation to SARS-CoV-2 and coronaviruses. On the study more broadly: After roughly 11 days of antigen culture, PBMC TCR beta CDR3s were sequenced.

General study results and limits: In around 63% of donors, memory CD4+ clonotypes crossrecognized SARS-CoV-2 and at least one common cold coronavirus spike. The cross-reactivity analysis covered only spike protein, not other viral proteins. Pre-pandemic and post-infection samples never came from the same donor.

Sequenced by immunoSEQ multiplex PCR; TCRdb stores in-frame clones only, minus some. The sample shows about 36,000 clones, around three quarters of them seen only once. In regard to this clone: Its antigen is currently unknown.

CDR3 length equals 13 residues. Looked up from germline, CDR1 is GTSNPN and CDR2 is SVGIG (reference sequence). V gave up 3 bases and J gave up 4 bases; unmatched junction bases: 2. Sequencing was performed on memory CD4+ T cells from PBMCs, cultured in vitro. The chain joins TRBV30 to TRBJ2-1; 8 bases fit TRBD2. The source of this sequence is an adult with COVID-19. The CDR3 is CAWRSSGYNEQFF. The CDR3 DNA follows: TGTGCCTGGAGATCTAGCGGGTACAATGAGCAGTTCTTC.